This T cell receptor beta chain appears in the sequencing data of a study of molecular identifiers for immune sequencing clone quantification. Study background: RNA from around 20,000 or 100,000 naive CD8 cells was split five ways in replicates, with four sequenced.

The germline V gene has CDR1 MNHEY and CDR2 SMNVEV (reference sequence). The CDR3 length is 17 residues. Details on this clonotype: One junction end does not reproduce the germline sequence, and a read error may be involved.

With 10%, 30% or 50% of RNA, about 20,000 to 1,100,000 naive CD8 T cells were sequenced. When naive CD8 T cells were sorted, they were gated as CD8+CD4-CCR7+CD45RA+. Previously described methods and listed TCR primers were employed for the bulk TCR libraries. TCRdb itself ran the PCR reads through MiXCR, one entry per CDR3 protein. Of 97,000 or so distinct CDR3 sequences listed, about 32% are singletons. V gene TRBV27 combines with J gene TRBJ1-5; D might be TRBD1 (5 bases). The sequencing sample was made of naive CD8+ T cells from blood, with Jurkat cell RNA spiked in. Indicated subset: FACS-sorted CD8+CD4-CCR7+CD45RA+ naive T cells. This receptor was obtained from a human donor in good health. Some libraries in this study had Jurkat cell RNA spiked in. The CDR3 here is CASSLGSQGGVHQPQPF. The CDR3 bases are TGTGCCAGCAGTTTAGGTAGTCAGGGAGGGGTGCATCAGCCCCAGCCTTTT.